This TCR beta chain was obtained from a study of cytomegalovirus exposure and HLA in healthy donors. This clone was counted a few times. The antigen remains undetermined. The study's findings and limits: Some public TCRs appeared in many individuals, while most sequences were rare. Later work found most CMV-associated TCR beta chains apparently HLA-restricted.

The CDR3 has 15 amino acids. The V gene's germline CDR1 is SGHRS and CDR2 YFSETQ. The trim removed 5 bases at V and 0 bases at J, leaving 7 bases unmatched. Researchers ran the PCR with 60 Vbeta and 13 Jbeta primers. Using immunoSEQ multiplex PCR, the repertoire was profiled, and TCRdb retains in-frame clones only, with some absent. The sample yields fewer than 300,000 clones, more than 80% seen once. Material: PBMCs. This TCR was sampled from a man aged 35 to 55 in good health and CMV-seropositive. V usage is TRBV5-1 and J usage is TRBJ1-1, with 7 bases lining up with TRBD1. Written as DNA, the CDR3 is TGCGCCAGCAGTCCCACGGGACAGTTGAACACTGAAGCTTTCTTT. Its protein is CASSPTGQLNTEAFF.